These T cell receptor beta chains were read from a single sample in a study of blood T cell repertoires in COVID-19. Method: immunoSEQ multiplex PCR; TCRdb's copy keeps in-frame clones and lacks some. The sample lists roughly 200,000 clones, 90% seen once, with about 0.59% in the top ten. The sample consisted of peripheral blood. The origin of the receptors is a man aged 50 to 60 with acute or convalescent COVID-19. Both conserved end residues are part of each CDR3. A D gene is named only where the DNA matches it firmly.

cdr3_aa v_call d_call j_call
CASSRDRDNEKLFF TRBV7-8 TRBD1 TRBJ1-4
CASSRTQGFSPLHF TRBV28 . TRBJ1-6
CASSAAGPTDTQYF TRBV19 . TRBJ2-3
CASRPTSEGEQYF TRBV6-2/TRBV6-3 . TRBJ2-7
CASNTLNSPLHF TRBV6-5 . TRBJ1-6
CASSQFPIAGVLETQYF TRBV3-1/TRBV3-2 TRBD2 TRBJ2-5
CATSRDSGTGGSYGYTF TRBV15 TRBD1 TRBJ1-2
CASSLETGGPYEQYF TRBV5-1 TRBD2 TRBJ2-7
CAWSALEDEQFF TRBV30 . TRBJ2-1
CASSQRLAGASYQETQYF TRBV6-6 TRBD2 TRBJ2-5
CSVPGENEQYF TRBV29-1 . TRBJ2-7
CASSQEGLLSGNTIYF TRBV4-2 . TRBJ1-3
CASSPSPGDSPLHF TRBV3-1/TRBV3-2 . TRBJ1-6
CASSPQGTNEKLFF TRBV28 . TRBJ1-4
CASRVGTSGQDTQYF TRBV6-5 TRBD2 TRBJ2-3
CASRRLSYNEQFF TRBV6-5 . TRBJ2-1
CASSQDWRGREKLFF TRBV4-2 . TRBJ1-4
CASKKGVGANVLTF TRBV27 . TRBJ2-6
CASSLSRENQPQHF TRBV27 . TRBJ1-5
CASSRDNTYEQYF TRBV11-2 . TRBJ2-7
CASSLLSGANVLTF TRBV28 . TRBJ2-6
CASSPLAGTGGLSEQFF TRBV7-9 TRBD1 TRBJ2-1
CASTAAGSGNTIYF TRBV5-4 . TRBJ1-3
CSVDAGRNTGELFF TRBV29-1 . TRBJ2-2
CASSSVSGNTIYF TRBV5-8 . TRBJ1-3
CASSFRTGDEKLFF TRBV5-4 TRBD1 TRBJ1-4
CASSLEGQLDEQFF TRBV7-6 TRBD1 TRBJ2-1
CASSPLEQGRNSPLHF TRBV18 TRBD1 TRBJ1-6
CASSSTGLYQPQHF TRBV9 . TRBJ1-5
CAWSGYRESSYNEQFF TRBV30 . TRBJ2-1
CASSYSGDGNQPQHF TRBV6-5 . TRBJ1-5
CASSSLESNQPQHF TRBV7-9 . TRBJ1-5
CASSPWAGVYNEQFF TRBV18 TRBD2 TRBJ2-1
CASSPLRGETQYF TRBV5-1 . TRBJ2-5
CASSELTRPYNEQFF TRBV2 . TRBJ2-1
CASSPTGRSYTF TRBV27 . TRBJ1-2
CASSISGGSNEQFF TRBV4-1 TRBD2 TRBJ2-1
CATGAHKTQYF TRBV15 . TRBJ2-5
CASSQLVGGGDGYTF TRBV3-1/TRBV3-2 . TRBJ1-2
CASSATSGGSGQYF TRBV9 TRBD2 TRBJ2-7
CASSFWAGGVYNEQFF TRBV27 TRBD2 TRBJ2-1
CASIKEAPGLAGGDTQYF TRBV27 TRBD2 TRBJ2-3
CASSFGTGTFSGYTF TRBV7-2 TRBD1 TRBJ1-2